The 20 T cell receptor beta chains below were found in one sample sequenced in a study of blood T cells in healthy people across ages (dated by TCRdb to between 2014 and 2017). The method behind the library was 5' RACE. TCRdb records Illumina HiSeq 2500 as the sequencer. The second PCR ran for roughly 7 to 11 cycles and used a J-beta primer mix along with a sample-barcoded 5' primer. TCRdb itself trimmed the public reads at Q25 with fastp, ran MiXCR and retained productive beta chains. Here each entry gathers all rows of one CDR3 protein and keeps the most common genes and DNA. This sample gives 1.5 million to 2 million distinct CDR3 sequences in total; roughly 27% of them show up just once. 6.5% to 8.5% of the sample comes from the top ten. Sequencing was performed on blood. The origin of the receptors is a woman in her twenties or thirties in good health.

This chain links TRBV4-3 with TRBJ2-2; 9 nucleotides match TRBD2. The germline V gene has CDR1 LGHNA and CDR2 YSLEER. The CDR3 contains 16 residues. Trimming removed 0 bases from V and 7 bases from J; junction bases left unmatched: 6. The CDR3 region is CASSQDPSGIDGELFF. The CDR3 bases are TGCGCCAGCAGCCAAGATCCTAGCGGGATTGACGGGGAGCTGTTTTTT.

The V and J genes are TRBV7-9 and TRBJ2-5; tentatively, D is TRBD2 (5 bases). The V gene lost 4 bases and the J gene lost 11 bases, with 20 bases spanning the gap. Germline CDR1 is SEHNR and CDR2 is FQNEAQ (reference sequence). The CDR3 covers 14 residues. CDR3 nucleotides: TGTGCCAGCAGCTCCCAACCGGGGAACAATGAGCAGTACTTC. Its protein is CASSSQPGNNEQYF.

This chain uses TRBV6-5 with TRBJ2-7; TRBD2 is a possible D gene (6 bases). The CDR3 is made up of 15 amino acids. Trimming removed 0 bases at V and 3 bases at J, with 12 bases between. The germline V gene has CDR1 MNHEY and CDR2 SVGAGI. CDR3: CASSYSGGTFYEQYF. The CDR3 DNA reads TGTGCCAGCAGTTACTCGGGCGGGACCTTCTACGAGCAGTACTTC.

The rearrangement uses TRBV18 and TRBJ2-5; D gene unclear. V was shortened by 6 bases and J by 5 bases, with 16 bases between the two germline ends. The CDR3 sequence is 14 residues long. Germline CDR1 and CDR2: KGHSH and LQKENI. CDR3 sequence: CASSPNSSRETQYF. CDR3 sequence (DNA): TGTGCCAGCTCTCCTAATTCGAGCAGGGAGACCCAGTACTTC.

Many counts were recorded for this clonotype. The chain has TRBV10-2 and TRBJ2-7; D possibly corresponds to TRBD2 (6 bases). CDR1 and CDR2 (germline): WSHSY, SAAADI. The length of the CDR3 is 13 residues. Deletions cut 6 bases from V and 3 bases from J, with 12 bases between. CDR3 DNA: TGCGCCAGCAGCCGGGGGTGGCACTACGAGCAGTACTTC. This sequence encodes CASSRGWHYEQYF.

The CDR3 sequence is CASSCQPSSDEQFF. CDR3 DNA sequence: TGTGCCAGCAGCTGCCAGCCTAGCTCGGATGAGCAGTTCTTC. The chain couples TRBV7-2 to TRBJ2-1, with D possibly being TRBD2 (5 bases). The germline V and J ends were trimmed by 4 bases and 8 bases, with 15 bases remaining between them. This CDR3 is built from 14 residues. Looked up from germline, CDR1 is SGHTA and CDR2 is FQGNSA. Using reference TRBV7-2 and TRBJ2-1 for the parts outside the CDR3, the full variable domain is GAGVSQSPSNKVTEKGKDVELRCDPISGHTALYWYRQSLGQGLEFLIYFQGNSAPDKSGLPSDRFSAERTGGSVSTLTIQRTQQEDSAVYLCASSCQPSSDEQFFGPGTRLTVL.

Concerning this clonotype: A much larger clone differs by one base, so this may be a read error. The rearrangement uses TRBV11-2 and TRBJ2-5; 11 positions match TRBD1. The J call may be incorrect, as the DNA end agrees better with TRBJ2-7. The V gene's germline CDR1 is SGHAT and CDR2 FQNNGV. This CDR3 contains 15 residues. The CDR3 DNA reads TGTGCCAGCATCCACCGGGACAGGGGGGAATGCGAGCAGTACTTC. Amino acid sequence: CASIHRDRGECEQYF.

The chain recombines TRBV27 with TRBJ2-2; 8 nucleotides align to TRBD2. The length of the CDR3 is 14 residues. V dropped 0 bases and J dropped 6; count of bases not matched to a gene: 0. CDR1 MNHEY and CDR2 SMNVEV come from the germline V gene (reference sequence). CDR3 loop: CASSLSLAAGELFF. The CDR3 nucleotides are TGTGCCAGCAGTTTATCACTAGCGGCCGGGGAGCTGTTTTTT.

This clonotype was detected only a few times. V gene TRBV12-3 or TRBV12-4 combines with J gene TRBJ2-3; D unresolved. With 5 bases removed from V and 4 bases from J, the gap between germline ends came to 13 bases. The CDR3 extends over 14 amino acids. CDR3 in DNA: TGTGCCAGCAGTAACGATAGAGGTGCAGATACGCAGTATTTT. It translates to CASSNDRGADTQYF.

This clonotype was counted a single time. Given a much more abundant clone one base away, this may be a read error. The J gene is TRBJ2-7, the V gene TRBV7-9, with D possibly matching TRBD1 (7 bases). The CDR3 is 18 residues long. Germline CDR1 reads SEHNR; CDR2 reads FQNEAQ (reference sequence). The CDR3 spells CASSSPHGAGGSSYGQYF. The CDR3 nucleotides are TGTGCCAGCAGCTCTCCACACGGGGCAGGGGGGAGCTCCTACGGGCAGTACTTC.

This chain uses TRBV12-3 or TRBV12-4 with TRBJ2-2, with D perhaps matching TRBD1 or TRBD2 (6 bases each). V was cut by 6 bases and J by 6 bases, with 20 bases left in between. The CDR3 is made up of 16 amino acids. Written as DNA, the CDR3 is TGTGCCAGCAGCCTAGAGGGGGGCCGGGGGCCCGGGGAGCTGTTTTTT. It specifies CASSLEGGRGPGELFF.

This clonotype was found many times. The chain combines TRBV6-5 with TRBJ2-7; TRBD2 matches at 14 bases. This CDR3 spans 14 amino acids. CDR1 MNHEY and CDR2 SVGAGI come from the germline V gene. V lost 5 bases, J lost 11 bases, and 8 bases stayed unmatched. Here the CDR3 reads CASSTGLAGGLEYF. The DNA for the CDR3 is TGTGCCAGCAGTACCGGACTAGCGGGGGGACTTGAGTACTTC.

This clonotype was recorded a few times. V is TRBV10-3 and J is TRBJ2-1; D is possibly TRBD2 (5 bases). V was trimmed by 4 bases and J by 9 bases, leaving 13 bases between them. The CDR3 runs 13 residues. Per the germline V gene, CDR1 is ENHRY and CDR2 is SYGVKD. CDR3 DNA: TGTGCCATCAGTGGGATCCTTGAGGGTGAGCAGTTCTTC. This codes for CAISGILEGEQFF.

The table lists this clonotype with a few counts. The chain couples TRBV15 to TRBJ2-7; TRBD1 aligns across 9 bases. Per the germline V gene, CDR1 is LNHNV and CDR2 is YYDKDF (reference sequence). The CDR3 length is 13 residues. Losses at the gene ends were 6 bases for V and 5 bases for J; bases not matched to a gene: 5. The DNA for the CDR3 is TGTGCCACCAGGGGGACAGGGAAAAACGAGCAGTACTTC. Its protein is CATRGTGKNEQYF.

The V gene is TRBV2, the J gene TRBJ2-1; 7 nucleotides align to TRBD2. The CDR3 length is 15 residues. The junction had 12 bases not matched to a gene; V was cut back by 3 bases and J by 10 bases. In germline, CDR1 is SNHLY, CDR2 FYNNEI. The CDR3 DNA sequence: TGTGCCAGCAGTGACGGAGCGGGACTACCCTACGAGCAGTTCTTC. Its protein is CASSDGAGLPYEQFF.

This clonotype appeared many times. This chain uses TRBV7-9 with TRBJ2-5; the D gene could be TRBD1 or TRBD2 (5 bases each). CDR3 length: 13 residues. Germline V lookup: CDR1 SEHNR, CDR2 FQNEAQ (reference sequence). Deletions cut 8 bases from V and 5 bases from J, with 15 bases between. This chain's CDR3 is CASGYGAGETQYF. The CDR3 DNA follows: TGTGCCAGCGGATACGGGGCCGGGGAGACCCAGTACTTC.

The chain uses TRBV2 and TRBJ2-6; 10 positions agree with TRBD1. Trimming removed 4 bases from V and 0 bases from J; junction bases left unmatched: 6. CDR3 length equals 18 residues. Germline CDR1 reads SNHLY; CDR2 reads FYNNEI. The CDR3 DNA reads as TGTGCCAGCAGTGCGAGACAGGGGGCCTTCTCTGGGGCCAACGTCCTGACTTTC. It specifies CASSARQGAFSGANVLTF.

This clonotype was seen repeatedly, ten times or more. This sequence joins TRBV6-5 and TRBJ2-5, with D possibly being TRBD1 or TRBD2 (5 bases each). Germline CDR1 reads MNHEY; CDR2 reads SVGAGI. Trimming removed 7 bases at V and 11 bases at J, with 20 bases between. This CDR3 spans 13 amino acids. CDR3 amino acids: CASTQTPLGEQYF. The CDR3 DNA sequence: TGTGCCAGCACCCAGACTCCGTTGGGGGAGCAGTACTTC.

Only a few counts were recorded for this clonotype. The rearrangement links TRBV11-3 to TRBJ2-1; the D is unclear. Germline-derived CDR1 and CDR2 are SGHNT and YENEEA. This CDR3 has 13 residues. Trimming cost V 1 base and J 5 bases, with 6 bases left between them. DNA for the CDR3: TGTGCCAGCAGCTTAGCCCCCGACAATGAGCAGTTCTTC. It translates to CASSLAPDNEQFF.

This clonotype showed up many times. The V call is TRBV5-1, the J call TRBJ2-1, with D perhaps TRBD2 (5 bases). CDR1 is SGHRS and CDR2 is YFSETQ in the germline V gene. Trimming stripped 8 bases from V and 9 bases from J, with 21 bases between. This CDR3 spans 14 amino acids. The CDR3 bases are TGCGCCAGTGGTGTAGGAGGCCGTCAAATTGAGCAGTTCTTC. Its translation: CASGVGGRQIEQFF.